The text below deals with one TCR beta chain. The antigen is unknown. Germline CDR1 is KGHSH and CDR2 is LQKENI. This CDR3 has 12 residues. The V end was cut by 6 bases, the J end by 3 bases, with 9 bases between. This sample is part of a study of Ad26.COV2.S vaccination and SARS-CoV-2 variants. Overall study results and limits: An underestimation of total T cell responses may have resulted from the TCR breadth and depth analyses. Substantial post-vaccination breadth of spike-specific CD8+ and CD4+ T cell responses was reported. Recipients of vaccine and of placebo showed similar breadth of their non-spike TCR repertoires. Placebo recipients had lower spike-specific TCR breadth than vaccine recipients.

Method: immunoSEQ multiplex PCR; TCRdb's copy keeps in-frame clones and lacks some. The sample yields 150,000 to 200,000 clones, roughly 89% seen once. The chain recombines TRBV18 with TRBJ2-7, with D unresolved. This TCR was sampled from a human donor who had recovered from COVID-19. The material was peripheral blood, obtained after recovery from COVID-19. The CDR3 region is CASSVLDYEQYF. The CDR3 coding sequence is TGTGCCAGCTCCGTACTGGACTACGAGCAGTACTTC.